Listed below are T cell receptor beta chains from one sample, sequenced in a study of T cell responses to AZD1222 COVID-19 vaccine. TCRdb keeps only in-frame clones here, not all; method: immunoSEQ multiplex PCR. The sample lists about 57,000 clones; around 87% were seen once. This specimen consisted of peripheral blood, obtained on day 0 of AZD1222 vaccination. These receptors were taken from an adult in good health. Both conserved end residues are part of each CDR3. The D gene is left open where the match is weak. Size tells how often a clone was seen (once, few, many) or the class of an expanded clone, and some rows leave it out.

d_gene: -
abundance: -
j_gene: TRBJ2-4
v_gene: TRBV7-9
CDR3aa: CASSLTVDLNIQYF
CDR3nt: TGTGCCAGCAGCTTAACGGTAGATTTGAACATTCAGTACTTC

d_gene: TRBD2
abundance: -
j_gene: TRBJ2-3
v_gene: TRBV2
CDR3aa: CATAGEPTDTQYF
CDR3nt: TGTGCCACCGCGGGAGAACCCACAGATACGCAGTATTTT

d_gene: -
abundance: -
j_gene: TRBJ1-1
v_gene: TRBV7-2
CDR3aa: CASSLFHSSNTEAFF
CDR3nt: TGTGCCAGCAGCTTATTTCACAGCTCGAACACTGAAGCTTTCTTT

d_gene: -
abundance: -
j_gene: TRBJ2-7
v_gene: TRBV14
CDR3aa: CASSHGPYEQYF
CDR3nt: TGTGCCAGCAGCCACGGGCCTTACGAGCAGTACTTC

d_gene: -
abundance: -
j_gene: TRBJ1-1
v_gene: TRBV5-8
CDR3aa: CASSLGVRNTEAFF
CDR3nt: TGTGCCAGCAGCTTGGGGGTCCGGAACACTGAAGCTTTCTTT

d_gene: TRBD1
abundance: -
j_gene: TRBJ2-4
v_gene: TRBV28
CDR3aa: CASSQPGTGVKNIQYF
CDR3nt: TGTGCCAGCAGTCAACCCGGGACAGGGGTGAAAAACATTCAGTACTTC

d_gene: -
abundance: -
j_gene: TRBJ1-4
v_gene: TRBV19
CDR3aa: CASSWQVGEKLFF
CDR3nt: TGTGCCAGTAGTTGGCAGGTGGGAGAAAAACTGTTTTTT

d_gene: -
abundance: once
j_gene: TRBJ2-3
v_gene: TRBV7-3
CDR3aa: CASSPLPGAKDTQYF
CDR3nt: TGTGCCAGCAGCCCGCTCCCGGGGGCCAAAGATACGCAGTATTTT

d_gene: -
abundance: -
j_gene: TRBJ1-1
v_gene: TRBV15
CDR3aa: CATSREAAFTAFF
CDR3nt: TGTGCCACCAGCAGAGAGGCAGCCTTCACGGCTTTCTTT

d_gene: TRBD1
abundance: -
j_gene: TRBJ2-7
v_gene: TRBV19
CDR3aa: CASSIFGGQGTSYEQYF
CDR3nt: TGTGCCAGTAGTATCTTCGGGGGACAGGGGACATCCTACGAGCAGTACTTC

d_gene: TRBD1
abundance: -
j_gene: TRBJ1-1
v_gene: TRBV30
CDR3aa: CAWSVPGQGRSEAFF
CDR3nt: TGTGCCTGGAGTGTCCCGGGACAGGGACGTTCTGAAGCTTTCTTT

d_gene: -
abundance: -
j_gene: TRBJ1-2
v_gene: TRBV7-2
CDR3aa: CASSLTAFYGYTF
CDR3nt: TGTGCCAGCAGCTTGACGGCGTTCTATGGCTACACCTTC